These 28 T cell receptor beta chains came from one sample sequenced in a study of CD8 T cells in Susac syndrome. With random hexamers, about 0.45 to 1 ug RNA was reverse transcribed. MiXCR, run by TCRdb on the immunoSEQ multiplex PCR reads, gives a single entry per CDR3 protein. The repertoire has around 150,000 distinct CDR3 sequences, 95% of them found once; the top ten carry roughly 0.2%. Sequencing used CD8+ T cells from PBMCs. Every receptor here comes from a human donor with Susac syndrome.

The J gene is TRBJ2-1, the V gene TRBV7-9; TRBD1 might be the D (6 bases). The CDR3 has 16 residues. In germline, CDR1 is SEHNR, CDR2 FQNEAQ (reference sequence). V was shortened by 5 bases and J by 4 bases, with 18 bases between the two germline ends. The CDR3 protein is CASSARDNARYNEQFF. CDR3 DNA: TGTGCCAGCAGCGCCCGGGACAACGCTAGATACAATGAGCAGTTCTTC.

The chain links TRBV27 to TRBJ2-5, with TRBD2 matching 7 bases. The CDR3 runs to 15 residues. Per the germline V gene, CDR1 is MNHEY and CDR2 is SMNVEV (reference sequence). After removal of 4 bases from V and 2 bases from J, the junction contained 7 bases not matched to a gene. The CDR3, as DNA: TGTGCCAGCAGTTCGTCGGGAGGCTATCAAGAGACCCAGTACTTC. Translation: CASSSSGGYQETQYF.

V gene TRBV29-1 combines with J gene TRBJ2-3; 9 positions agree with TRBD1. The germline V gene encodes CDR1 SQVTM and CDR2 ANQGSEA. After removal of 4 bases from V and 4 bases from J, the junction contained 6 bases not matched to a gene. The CDR3 contains 14 residues. The CDR3, as DNA: TGCAGCGTTGTGGGGGACAGGGAAGCAGATACGCAGTATTTT. Its protein product is CSVVGDREADTQYF.

This clonotype showed up just once. The CDR3 nucleotides read TGTGCCAGCAGCTTAGGGACAGCAGAGACCCAGTACTTC. It yields the protein CASSLGTAETQYF. This sequence joins TRBV11-2 and TRBJ2-5; possibly TRBD1 for D (6 bases). Germline-derived CDR1 and CDR2 are SGHAT and FQNNGV. The CDR3 consists of 13 residues. Trimming stripped 1 base from V and 4 bases from J, with 7 bases between.

This clonotype was observed a single time. V is TRBV6-5 and J is TRBJ1-2, with TRBD1 as a possible D gene (5 bases). CDR1 and CDR2 from the germline V gene are MNHEY and SVGAGI. V was trimmed by 5 bases and J by 2 bases, leaving 12 bases between them. The CDR3 totals 14 residues. The CDR3 DNA reads TGTGCCAGCAGTACCGGAGGGACCAACTATGGCTACACCTTC. Translation gives CASSTGGTNYGYTF.

This chain connects TRBV29-1 to TRBJ2-7; weak D call: TRBD2 (6 bases). Germline V gene sequence: CDR1 SQVTM, CDR2 ANQGSEA. CDR3 length equals 15 residues. Trimming pared 4 bases from V and 0 bases from J, leaving 16 bases between. The CDR3 DNA reads as TGCAGCGTTGTCAAACCGGGGGAGAGCTCCTACGAGCAGTACTTC. Translated: CSVVKPGESSYEQYF.

The V and J genes are TRBV11-1 and TRBJ1-1, with D maybe TRBD1 (6 bases). This CDR3 contains 14 residues. V was pared by 5 bases and J by 7 bases, with 17 bases between. From germline, CDR1 is SGHAT and CDR2 FQDESV (reference sequence). The CDR3 DNA reads TGTGCCAGCAGCACCGATATGGACAGACTTGAAGCTTTCTTT. It translates to CASSTDMDRLEAFF.

The gene calls are TRBV4-1 and TRBJ1-2; D may be TRBD1 (5 bases). Germline-derived CDR1 and CDR2 are MGHRA and YSYEKL. Trimming stripped 1 base from V and 8 bases from J, with 23 bases between. This CDR3 has 17 residues. CDR3 DNA sequence: TGCGCCAGCAGCCAAGGTCCGGCGGGGGGGACTACCACAGGCTACACCTTC. It translates to CASSQGPAGGTTTGYTF.

This chain links TRBV27 with TRBJ2-1, with 9 bases lining up with TRBD2. Per the germline V gene, CDR1 is MNHEY and CDR2 is SMNVEV (reference sequence). V was pared by 6 bases and J by 8 bases, with 11 bases of the junction left unmatched. The length of the CDR3 is 15 residues. For the CDR3, the DNA is TGTGCCAGCAGCTTAGCGGGAGTAAGGTTCTATGAGCAGTTCTTC. Protein: CASSLAGVRFYEQFF.

V and J are TRBV12-5 and TRBJ2-1; D is unresolved. Germline V gene sequence: CDR1 LGHNT, CDR2 FRNRAP. V lost 6 bases and J lost 8, with 8 bases in between. This CDR3 spans 11 amino acids. The chain's CDR3 is CASGVGDEQFF. DNA for the CDR3: TGTGCTAGTGGCGTTGGGGATGAGCAGTTCTTC.

The J gene is TRBJ2-5, the V gene TRBV27; maybe TRBD1 (6 bases). V lost 5 bases to trimming and J lost 2 bases, with 12 bases between them. The CDR3 runs to 14 residues. Per germline, CDR1 MNHEY and CDR2 SMNVEV (reference sequence). The DNA for the CDR3 is TGTGCCAGCAGTAACCTTGGACAGCAAGAGACCCAGTACTTC. It encodes CASSNLGQQETQYF.

The chain couples TRBV19 to TRBJ1-4; D unclear. Germline V lookup: CDR1 LNHDA, CDR2 SQIVND (reference sequence). Trimming left V 6 bases short and J 8 bases short, with 16 bases between. CDR3 length equals 14 residues. CDR3 nucleotides: TGTGCCAGTAGCACACACGCATCCAGGGAAAAACTGTTTTTT. It is translated as CASSTHASREKLFF. The full variable domain, rest sourced from reference TRBV19 and TRBJ1-4, is DGGITQSPKYLFRKEGQNVTLSCEQNLNHDAMYWYRQDPGQGLRLIYYSQIVNDFQKGDIAEGYSVSREKKESFPLTVTSAQKNPTAFYLCASSTHASREKLFFGSGTQLSVL.

V and J are TRBV14 and TRBJ2-7; perhaps TRBD2 as D (6 bases). The germline gives CDR1 SGHDN, CDR2 FVKESK. The CDR3 has 13 amino acids. The ends were cut back, 4 bases at V and 6 bases at J, with 13 bases in the middle. The CDR3 is CASSPRVGGEQYF. CDR3 coding DNA: TGTGCCAGCAGCCCGCGTGTGGGGGGCGAGCAGTACTTC.

The chain couples TRBV29-1 to TRBJ2-5; D gene ambiguous. The CDR3 runs 16 residues. Germline V lookup: CDR1 SQVTM, CDR2 ANQGSEA. V shed 2 bases and J shed 0 bases, with 16 bases lying between them. CDR3 loop: CSVEMLGIEYQETQYF. The CDR3 DNA reads TGCAGCGTTGAAATGTTAGGGATCGAGTACCAAGAGACCCAGTACTTC.

CDR3 region: CASSESEGGNTEAFF. DNA of the CDR3: TGTGCCAGCAGTGAATCGGAAGGAGGAAACACTGAAGCTTTCTTT. The chain combines TRBV6-1 with TRBJ1-1, with unresolved D. The V gene lost 2 bases and the J gene lost 2 bases, with 12 bases spanning the gap. Germline V gene lookup returns CDR1 MNHNS and CDR2 SASEGT. This CDR3 region has 15 residues.

This clonotype was detected only once. The chain couples TRBV27 to TRBJ2-7; D remains unclear. V gave up 4 bases and J gave up 3 bases, with 7 bases separating them. The CDR3 runs to 12 residues. Germline V gene sequence: CDR1 MNHEY, CDR2 SMNVEV (reference sequence). CDR3 sequence (DNA): TGTGCCAGCAGTTCCCAGGACTACGAGCAGTACTTC. Residues: CASSSQDYEQYF.

V is TRBV28 and J is TRBJ1-4, with a possible D match to TRBD1 (5 bases). The CDR3 runs 16 residues. Deletions cut 5 bases from V and 7 bases from J, with 20 bases between. Germline V lookup: CDR1 MDHEN, CDR2 SYDVKM. The CDR3 DNA reads as TGTGCCAGCAGTCCCGACCTTATCAGGGAGGTTGAAAAACTGTTTTTT. It is translated as CASSPDLIREVEKLFF. The variable domain in full, with the rest retrieved from reference TRBV28 and TRBJ1-4, is DVKVTQSSRYLVKRTGEKVFLECVQDMDHENMFWYRQDPGLGLRLIYFSYDVKMKEKGDIPEGYSVSREKKERFSLILESASTNQTSMYLCASSPDLIREVEKLFFGSGTQLSVL.

This chain links TRBV27 with TRBJ1-2; D perhaps matches TRBD1 (5 bases). Germline-derived CDR1 and CDR2 are MNHEY and SMNVEV (reference sequence). The germline V and J ends were trimmed by 5 bases and 4 bases, with 17 bases remaining between them. This CDR3 has 15 amino acids. The CDR3 sequence is CASSPTGPYIYGYTF. CDR3 DNA sequence: TGTGCCAGCAGTCCCACGGGACCCTATATCTATGGCTACACCTTC.

The rearrangement links TRBV12-3 or TRBV12-4 to TRBJ2-5, with TRBD1 identical over 11 bases. V shed 6 bases, J shed 5 bases, and the junction held 14 bases outside the gene matches. The CDR3 totals 17 residues. This chain's CDR3 is CASSPGTGGTLGETQYF. The CDR3 region has the DNA TGTGCCAGCAGCCCCGGGACAGGGGGAACTTTGGGGGAGACCCAGTACTTC.

This chain uses TRBV6-4 with TRBJ2-1; D is perhaps TRBD1 (7 bases). The germline CDR1 and CDR2 sequences are MRHNA and SNTAGT. The CDR3 length is 19 residues. V lost 2 bases to trimming and J lost 1 base, with 21 bases between them. This chain's CDR3 is CASSDVGQAGPTSYNEQFF. CDR3 DNA: TGTGCCAGCAGTGACGTTGGACAGGCGGGGCCCACTTCCTACAATGAGCAGTTCTTC.

The chain employs TRBV9 and TRBJ1-2, with D uncertain. The CDR3 consists of 15 residues. Germline CDR1 is SGDLS and CDR2 is YYNGEE. Trimming cost V 0 bases and J 4 bases, with 13 bases left between them. For the CDR3, the DNA is TGTGCCAGCAGCGTAGGGCCGGAACTATCCTATGGCTACACCTTC. This gives the protein CASSVGPELSYGYTF.

In its sample, this clonotype was seen once. This chain joins TRBV5-5 and TRBJ2-3, with 10 bases aligning to TRBD1. V trimming: 4 bases; J trimming: 4 bases; junction bases outside the gene matches: 3. This CDR3 has 14 residues. The germline V gene has CDR1 SGHKS and CDR2 YYEKEE (reference sequence). The CDR3 region has the DNA TGTGCCAGCAGCCCCGGACAGGGGGCAGATACGCAGTATTTT. Protein: CASSPGQGADTQYF.

V and J are TRBV24-1 and TRBJ2-7; the D gene could be TRBD1 or TRBD2 (5 bases each). This CDR3 comprises 16 residues. The germline V gene has CDR1 KGHDR and CDR2 SFDVKD. Trimming left V 3 bases short and J 6 bases short, with 20 bases between. The CDR3 nucleotides read TGTGCCACCAGTGATGGATCTGGGACCCCCTGGTCCGAGCAGTACTTC. Protein product: CATSDGSGTPWSEQYF.

The rearrangement joins TRBV7-9 to TRBJ2-7, with TRBD2 identical over 9 bases. V gave up 4 bases and J gave up 5 bases; unmatched junction bases: 9. The CDR3 totals 15 residues. From germline, CDR1 is SEHNR and CDR2 FQNEAQ (reference sequence). CDR3 loop: CASSSVGGRADEQYF. CDR3 bases: TGTGCCAGCAGCTCCGTTGGCGGGAGGGCCGACGAGCAGTACTTC.

The gene calls are TRBV2 and TRBJ2-3; possibly TRBD2 for D (6 bases). Deletions cut 7 bases from V and 2 bases from J, with 13 bases between. CDR1 and CDR2 (germline): SNHLY, FYNNEI. This CDR3 contains 14 residues. CDR3 residues: CASNVGGITDTQYF. In nucleotides, the CDR3 is TGTGCCAGCAACGTGGGCGGGATCACAGATACGCAGTATTTT.

The gene calls are TRBV2 and TRBJ1-2; TRBD1 is a possible D gene (5 bases). The V and J ends lost 4 bases and 4 bases respectively, with 7 bases between them. This CDR3 is built from 12 residues. The germline CDR1 and CDR2 sequences are SNHLY and FYNNEI. For the CDR3, the DNA is TGTGCCAGCAGTGGCGACAGCTATGGCTACACCTTC. It codes for CASSGDSYGYTF.

J is TRBJ2-1 and V is TRBV4-1; D gene ambiguous. The CDR3 spans 13 residues. V was shortened by 2 bases and J by 4 bases, with 6 bases between the two germline ends. The germline gives CDR1 MGHRA, CDR2 YSYEKL. CDR3 amino acids: CASSQTPYNEQFF. The CDR3 coding sequence is TGCGCCAGCAGCCAAACGCCTTACAATGAGCAGTTCTTC.

In its sample, this clonotype was seen once. The gene calls are TRBV13 and TRBJ1-2; D ambiguous. CDR1 is PRHDT, CDR2 FYEKMQ, per germline (reference sequence). The CDR3 sequence is 16 residues long. Trimming cost V 2 bases and J 2 bases, with 15 bases left between them. CDR3 region: CASSLSSQEGNYGYTF. The CDR3 DNA sequence: TGTGCCAGCAGCTTATCGTCGCAGGAAGGGAACTATGGCTACACCTTC.